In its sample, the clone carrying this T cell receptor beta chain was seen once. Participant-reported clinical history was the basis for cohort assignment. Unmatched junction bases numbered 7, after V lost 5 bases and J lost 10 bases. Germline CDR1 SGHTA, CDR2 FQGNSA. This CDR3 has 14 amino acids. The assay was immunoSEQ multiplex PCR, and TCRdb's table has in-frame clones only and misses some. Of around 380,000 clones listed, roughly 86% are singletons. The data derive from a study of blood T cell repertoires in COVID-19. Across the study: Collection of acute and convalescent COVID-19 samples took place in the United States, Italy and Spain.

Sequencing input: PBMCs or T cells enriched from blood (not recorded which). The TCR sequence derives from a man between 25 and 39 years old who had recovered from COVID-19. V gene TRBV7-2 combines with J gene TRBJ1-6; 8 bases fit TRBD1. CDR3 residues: CASSKDREASPLHF. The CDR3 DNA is TGTGCCAGCAGCAAGGACAGGGAGGCGTCACCCCTCCACTTT.